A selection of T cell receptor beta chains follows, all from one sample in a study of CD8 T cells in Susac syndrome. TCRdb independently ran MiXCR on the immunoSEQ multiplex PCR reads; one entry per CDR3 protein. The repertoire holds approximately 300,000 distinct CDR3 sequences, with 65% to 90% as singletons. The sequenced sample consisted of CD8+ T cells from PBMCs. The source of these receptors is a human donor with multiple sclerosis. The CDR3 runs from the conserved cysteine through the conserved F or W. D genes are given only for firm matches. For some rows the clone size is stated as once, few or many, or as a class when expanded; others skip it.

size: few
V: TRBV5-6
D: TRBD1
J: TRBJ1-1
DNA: TGTGCCAGCAGCTTGCCCCGACAGGGAGAGACTGAAGCTTTCTTT
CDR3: CASSLPRQGETEAFF

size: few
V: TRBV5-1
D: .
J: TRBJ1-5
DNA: TGCGCCAGCAGCTTGGGAGGGGGTTATCAGCCCCAGCATTTT
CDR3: CASSLGGGYQPQHF

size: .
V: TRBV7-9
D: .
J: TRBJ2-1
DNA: TGTGCCAGCAGCCCCACTATCAGAGAGCAGTTCTTC
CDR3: CASSPTIREQFF

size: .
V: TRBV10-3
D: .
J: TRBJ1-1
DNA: TGTGCCATCAGTGATCCCGGGGGGAATTCTGAAGCTTTCTTT
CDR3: CAISDPGGNSEAFF

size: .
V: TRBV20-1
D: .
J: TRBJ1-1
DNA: TGCAGTGCGATTCGCCCGAACACTGAAGCTTTCTTT
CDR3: CSAIRPNTEAFF

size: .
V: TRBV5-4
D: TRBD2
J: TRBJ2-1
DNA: TGTGCCAGCAGCGGACTAGCGGGAGATCCGATGCACAATGAGCAGTTCTTC
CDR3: CASSGLAGDPMHNEQFF

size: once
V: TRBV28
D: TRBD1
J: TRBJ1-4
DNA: TGTGCCAGCAGTTCAGGGTGGACAGGAGAAAATGAAAAACTGTTTTTT
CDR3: CASSSGWTGENEKLFF

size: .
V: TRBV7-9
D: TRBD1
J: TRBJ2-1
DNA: TGTGCCAGCAGCTGGGGACAGGGGATCAACAATGAGCAGTTCTTC
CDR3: CASSWGQGINNEQFF

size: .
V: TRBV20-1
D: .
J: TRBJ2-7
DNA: TGCAGTGCGCCTGGGAACTACGAGCAGTACTTC
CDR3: CSAPGNYEQYF

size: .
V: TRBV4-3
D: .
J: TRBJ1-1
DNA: TGCGCCAGCAGCCAAGATCGTACGGGCTTACTCCTTGAAGCTTTCTTT
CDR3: CASSQDRTGLLLEAFF

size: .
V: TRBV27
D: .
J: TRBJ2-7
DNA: TGTGCCAGCAGCTTGGAGGGGACGCGGTCCGAGCAGTACTTC
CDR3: CASSLEGTRSEQYF

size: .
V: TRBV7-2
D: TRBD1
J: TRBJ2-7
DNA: TGTGCCAGCAGCTCGACGACAGGGGGCTACGACGAGCAGTACTTC
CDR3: CASSSTTGGYDEQYF

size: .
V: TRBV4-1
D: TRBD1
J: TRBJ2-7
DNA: TGCGCCAGCAGCCAAGAATCTGGGACAGCGTACGAGCAGTACTTC
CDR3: CASSQESGTAYEQYF

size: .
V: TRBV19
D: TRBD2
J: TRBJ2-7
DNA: TGTGCCAGTAGTATCGGGGAGGGTCGCAACGAGCAGTACTTC
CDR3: CASSIGEGRNEQYF

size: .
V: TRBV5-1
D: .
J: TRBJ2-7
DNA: TGCGCCAGCAGCTTGGCCATCGGTCAATACGAGCAGTACTTC
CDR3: CASSLAIGQYEQYF

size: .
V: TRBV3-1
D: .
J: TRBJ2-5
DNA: TGTGCCAGCAGCCAAGAGGTCTTGCTCGGAGAGACCCAGTACTTC
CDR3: CASSQEVLLGETQYF

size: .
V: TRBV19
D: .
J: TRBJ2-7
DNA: TGTGCCAGTAGTAAAAACCCCGGGACGATCTCCTACGAGCAGTACTTC
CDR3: CASSKNPGTISYEQYF

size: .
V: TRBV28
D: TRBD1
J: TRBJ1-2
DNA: TGTGCCAGCAGCCCGACAGGGGGCGAATTATACTATGGCTACACCTTC
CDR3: CASSPTGGELYYGYTF

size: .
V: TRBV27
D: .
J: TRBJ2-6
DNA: TGTGCCAGCAGTTTCCGTACAGGGCCCGGGGCCAACGTCCTGACTTTC
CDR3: CASSFRTGPGANVLTF

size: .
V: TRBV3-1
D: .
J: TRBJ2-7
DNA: TGTGCCAGCAGCCAATCTGACCAACACCTCCGGGACCTCGGAATCTACGAGCAGTACTTC
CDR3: CASSQSDQHLRDLGIYEQYF

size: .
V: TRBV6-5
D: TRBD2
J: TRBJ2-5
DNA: TGTGCCAGCAGTTACAGGCTAGCGGGAGGGCCGAAGGAGACCCAGTACTTC
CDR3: CASSYRLAGGPKETQYF

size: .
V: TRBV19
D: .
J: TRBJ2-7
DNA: TGTGCCAGTAGTATTCTGACAGTGGACCACTCCTACGAGCAGTACTTC
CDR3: CASSILTVDHSYEQYF

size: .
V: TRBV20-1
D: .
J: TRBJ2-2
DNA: TGCAGTGCCAGGCTGGACACCGGGGAGCTGTTTTTT
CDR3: CSARLDTGELFF

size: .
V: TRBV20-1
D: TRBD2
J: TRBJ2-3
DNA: TGCAGTGCTATAATTAGCGGGATAAGCACAGATACGCAGTATTTT
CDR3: CSAIISGISTDTQYF

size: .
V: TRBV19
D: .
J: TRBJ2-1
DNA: TGTGCCAGTAGTATAAACCCCAACAATGAGCAGTTCTTC
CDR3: CASSINPNNEQFF

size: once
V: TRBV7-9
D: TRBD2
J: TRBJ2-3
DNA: TGTGCCAGCAGCTTAGCGCAAGCGGGAGGGCAGACAGATACGCAGTATTTT
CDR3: CASSLAQAGGQTDTQYF